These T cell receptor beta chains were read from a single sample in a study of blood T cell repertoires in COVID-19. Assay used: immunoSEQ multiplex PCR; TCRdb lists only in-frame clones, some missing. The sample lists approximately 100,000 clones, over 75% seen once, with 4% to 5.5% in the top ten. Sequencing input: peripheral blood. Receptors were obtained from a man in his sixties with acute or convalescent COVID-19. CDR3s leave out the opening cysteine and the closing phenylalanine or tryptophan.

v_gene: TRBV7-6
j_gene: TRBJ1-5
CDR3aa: ASSYGGAGGNQPQH

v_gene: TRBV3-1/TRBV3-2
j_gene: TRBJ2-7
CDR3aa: ASSQGDNSYEQY

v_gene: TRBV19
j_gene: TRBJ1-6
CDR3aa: ASSGKDRDNSPLH

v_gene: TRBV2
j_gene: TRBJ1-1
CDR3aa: ASRQGAWTEAF

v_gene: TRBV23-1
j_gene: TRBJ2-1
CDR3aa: AGRQGVNEQF

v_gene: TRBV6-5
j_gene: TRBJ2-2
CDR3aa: ASSRLVITGELF

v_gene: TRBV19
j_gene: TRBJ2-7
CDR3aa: ASSGTAISSYEQY

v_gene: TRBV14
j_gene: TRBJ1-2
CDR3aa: ASSPQNTIYGYT

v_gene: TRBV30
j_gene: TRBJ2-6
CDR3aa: AWSPGTGVGANVLT

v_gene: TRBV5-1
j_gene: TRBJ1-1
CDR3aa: ASRSRGETEAF

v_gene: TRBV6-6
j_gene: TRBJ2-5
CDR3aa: ASSYSEGPQETQY

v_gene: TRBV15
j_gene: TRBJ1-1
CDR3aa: ATSSLGSTEAF

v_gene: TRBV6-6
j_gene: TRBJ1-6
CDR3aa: ASSYRQQGDSPLH

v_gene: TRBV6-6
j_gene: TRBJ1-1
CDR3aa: ASSGQGITEAF

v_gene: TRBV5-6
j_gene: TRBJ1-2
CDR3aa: ASSLVLGLTMDAYGYT

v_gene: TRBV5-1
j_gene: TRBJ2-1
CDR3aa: ASSFKNNEQF

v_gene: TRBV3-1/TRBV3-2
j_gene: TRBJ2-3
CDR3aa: ASSPNLPGLVRVTDTQY

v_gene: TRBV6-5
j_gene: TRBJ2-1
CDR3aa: ASSWASGSNYEQF

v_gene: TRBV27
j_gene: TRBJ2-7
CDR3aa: ASSSKPGGAYYEQY

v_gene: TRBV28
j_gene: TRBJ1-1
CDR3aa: ASSLIGENTEAF

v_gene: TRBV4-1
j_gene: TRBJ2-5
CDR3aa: ASSQVDRGLQETQY

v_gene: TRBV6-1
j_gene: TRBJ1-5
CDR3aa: ASSERTGGSNQPQH

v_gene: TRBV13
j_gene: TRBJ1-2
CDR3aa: ASGRIQTGYLRGYT

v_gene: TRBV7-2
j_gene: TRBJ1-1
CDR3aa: ASSSFPRGRGTEAF

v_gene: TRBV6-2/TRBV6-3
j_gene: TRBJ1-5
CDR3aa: ASNYAGGDQPQH

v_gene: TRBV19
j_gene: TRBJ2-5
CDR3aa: ASRKPGLAIEQETQY

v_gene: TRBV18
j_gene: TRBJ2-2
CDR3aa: ASSPPRQGADTGELF

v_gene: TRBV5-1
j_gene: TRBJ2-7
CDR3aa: ASSLASVTYEQY

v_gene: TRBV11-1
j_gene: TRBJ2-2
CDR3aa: ASSLLRGGELF

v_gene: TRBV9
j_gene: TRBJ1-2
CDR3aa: ASSHTGDGYT

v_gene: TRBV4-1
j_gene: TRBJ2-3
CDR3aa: ASSPDRGGTDTQY

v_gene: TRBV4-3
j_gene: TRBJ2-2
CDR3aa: ASSQDHGSGYANTGELF

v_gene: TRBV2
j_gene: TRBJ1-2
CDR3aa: ASPPFGTNYGYT

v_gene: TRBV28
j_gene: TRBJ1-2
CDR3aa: ASTWTGEYYGYT

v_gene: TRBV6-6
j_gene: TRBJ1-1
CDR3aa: ASRGFVRGIVAEAF

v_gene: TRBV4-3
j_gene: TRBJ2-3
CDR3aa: ASSRGLAVRTDTQY

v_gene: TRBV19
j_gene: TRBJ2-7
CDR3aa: ASSIRQGIYYEQY

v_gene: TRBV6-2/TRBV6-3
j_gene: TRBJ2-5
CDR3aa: ASSYSILTGQETQY

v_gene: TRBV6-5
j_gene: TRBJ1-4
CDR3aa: ASIPGETGGQKLF

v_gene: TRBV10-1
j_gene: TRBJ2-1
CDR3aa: ASSELAGSGEQF

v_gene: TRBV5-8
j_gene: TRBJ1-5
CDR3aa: ASSQRYGTGNQPQH

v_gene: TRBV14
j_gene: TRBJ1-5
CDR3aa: ASSLGGQPQH

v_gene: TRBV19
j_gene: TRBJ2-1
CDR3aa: ASSVSSGDYNEQF